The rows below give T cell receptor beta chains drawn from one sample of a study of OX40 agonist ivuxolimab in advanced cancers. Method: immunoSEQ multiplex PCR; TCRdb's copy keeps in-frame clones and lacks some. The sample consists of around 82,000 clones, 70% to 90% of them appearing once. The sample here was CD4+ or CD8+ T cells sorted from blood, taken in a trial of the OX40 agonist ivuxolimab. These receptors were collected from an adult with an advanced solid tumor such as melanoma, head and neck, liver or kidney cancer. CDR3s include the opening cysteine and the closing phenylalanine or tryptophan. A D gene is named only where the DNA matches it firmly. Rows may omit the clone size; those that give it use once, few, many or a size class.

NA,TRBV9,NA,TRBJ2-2,CASSKDPGVTGELFF,TGTGCCAGCAGCAAAGATCCCGGGGTTACCGGGGAGCTGTTTTTT
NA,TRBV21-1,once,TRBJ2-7,CASSKNRDRGIYEQYF,TGTGCCAGCAGCAAAAACCGGGACAGGGGGATCTACGAGCAGTACTTC
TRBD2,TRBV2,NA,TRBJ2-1,CASSDRGRVSSYNEQFF,TGTGCCAGCAGTGATCGGGGGAGGGTCAGCTCCTACAATGAGCAGTTCTTC
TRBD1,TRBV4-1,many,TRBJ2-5,CASSQLTGWETQYF,TGCGCCAGCAGCCAACTGACAGGGTGGGAGACCCAGTACTTC
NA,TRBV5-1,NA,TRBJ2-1,CASTRAAGEQFF,TGCGCCAGCACCAGGGCAGCAGGGGAGCAGTTCTTC
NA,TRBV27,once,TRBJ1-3,CASRPDAYGVYSGNTIYF,TGTGCCAGCAGACCTGATGCCTATGGGGTCTACTCTGGAAACACCATATATTTT
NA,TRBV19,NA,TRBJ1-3,CASSLLSGDYGNTIYF,TGTGCCAGTAGTCTTCTCAGCGGAGACTATGGAAACACCATATATTTT
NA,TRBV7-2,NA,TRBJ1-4,CASTLTGSGEKLFF,TGTGCCAGCACCCTTACAGGGAGTGGTGAAAAACTGTTTTTT
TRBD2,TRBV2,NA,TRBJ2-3,CASSEISGRAADTQYF,TGTGCCAGCAGTGAGATTAGCGGGAGGGCCGCAGATACGCAGTATTTT
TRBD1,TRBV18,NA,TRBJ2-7,CASSLLGGGFGSYEQYF,TGTGCCAGCTCACTGCTAGGGGGCGGGTTTGGCTCCTACGAGCAGTACTTC
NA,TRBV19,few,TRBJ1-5,CASSPRREDSNQPQHF,TGTGCCAGTAGTCCCCGGAGGGAAGATAGCAATCAGCCCCAGCATTTT
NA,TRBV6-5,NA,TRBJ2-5,CASSLIYQETQYF,TGTGCCAGCAGTTTGATATACCAAGAGACCCAGTACTTC
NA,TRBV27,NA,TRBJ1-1,CASSLSRSNTEAFF,TGTGCCAGCAGTTTAAGTCGGTCGAACACTGAAGCTTTCTTT
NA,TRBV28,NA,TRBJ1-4,CASCFPEGVNEKLFF,TGTGCCAGCTGTTTCCCCGAAGGGGTCAATGAAAAACTGTTTTTT
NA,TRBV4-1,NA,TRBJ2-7,CASSQVGLYEQYF,TGCGCCAGCAGCCAAGTAGGCCTCTACGAGCAGTACTTC
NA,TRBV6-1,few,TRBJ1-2,CASRETPYGYTF,TGTGCCAGCAGAGAGACACCCTATGGCTACACCTTC
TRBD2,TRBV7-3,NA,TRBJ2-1,CASSQIAGSYNEQFF,TGTGCCAGCAGCCAGATAGCGGGCTCCTACAATGAGCAGTTCTTC
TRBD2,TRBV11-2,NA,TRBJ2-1,CASSRSLGTSGNNEQFF,TGTGCCAGCAGCAGAAGCCTCGGGACTAGCGGGAACAATGAGCAGTTCTTC
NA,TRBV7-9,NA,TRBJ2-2,CASSLQGSHTGELFF,TGTGCCAGCAGCTTACAGGGATCTCACACCGGGGAGCTGTTTTTT
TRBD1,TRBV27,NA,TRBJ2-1,CASSLSGQVHNEQFF,TGTGCCAGCAGTTTATCGGGACAGGTCCACAATGAGCAGTTCTTC
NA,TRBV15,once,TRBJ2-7,CATSRDRTYEQYF,TGTGCCACCAGCAGAGATAGGACCTACGAGCAGTACTTC
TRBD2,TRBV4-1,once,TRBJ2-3,CASSRGADTQYF,TGCGCCAGCAGTCGGGGGGCAGATACGCAGTATTTT
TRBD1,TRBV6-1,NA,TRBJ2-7,CASSDTNRGWEQYF,TGTGCCAGCAGTGATACCAACAGGGGTTGGGAGCAGTACTTC
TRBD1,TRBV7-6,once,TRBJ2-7,CASSFGQGARNEQYF,TGTGCCAGCAGCTTCGGGCAGGGGGCGAGAAACGAGCAGTACTTC
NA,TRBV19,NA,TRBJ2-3,CASSIFGRPTDTQYF,TGTGCCAGTAGTATTTTCGGGCGACCTACAGATACGCAGTATTTT
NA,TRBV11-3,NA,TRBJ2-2,CASSLALRENGELFF,TGTGCCAGCAGCTTAGCCCTAAGGGAAAACGGGGAGCTGTTTTTT
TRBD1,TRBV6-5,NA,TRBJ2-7,CASRPGQNYEQYF,TGTGCCAGCAGACCGGGACAGAACTACGAGCAGTACTTC